The source of this T cell receptor (beta chain) is a study of T cells in women clearing cervical HPV infection. TCRdb keeps only in-frame clones here, not all; method: immunoSEQ multiplex PCR. This table lists 46,000 or so clones. The sequenced sample consisted of blood buffy coat. The origin of this receptor is a woman aged 18 to 75 with a cervical HPV16 infection that either progressed to CIN3+ or cleared (not recorded which).

CDR3 DNA (partial): TGTGCCAGCAGGGCGACAGGGGGTTACGAG. It yields the protein CASRATGGYE. In full, the CDR3 is CASRATGGYEQYF. The chain links TRBV11-2 to TRBJ2-7; 9 bases line up with TRBD1. The sequence runs out 3 residues before the end of the CDR3; the remainder is reconstructed from the germline J gene. Trimming took 6 bases from V and 4 from J; bases not matched to a gene: 4. CDR3 length equals 13 residues. The germline V gene has CDR1 SGHAT and CDR2 FQNNGV. Full variable domain (outside the CDR3, taken from reference TRBV11-2 and TRBJ2-7): EAGVAQSPRYKIIEKRQSVAFWCNPISGHATLYWYQQILGQGPKLLIQFQNNGVVDDSQLPKDRFSAERLKGVDSTLKIQPAKLEDSAVYLCASRATGGYEQYFGPGTRLTVT.